This T cell receptor beta chain comes out of a study of shared clonotypes between healthy human individuals. Study details: A couple of female and three male donors aged 18 to 49 were enrolled.

This CDR3 has 15 amino acids. Germline CDR1 is MNHEY and CDR2 is SMNVEV (reference sequence). The ends lost 1 base at V and 6 bases at J; junction bases unmatched: 3. Profiling relied on immunoSEQ multiplex PCR, and the TCRdb table lists in-frame clones only, not all of them. Of a few hundred thousand clones listed, less than 98% are singletons. This sequence originates from a woman in her 30s in good health. The chain has TRBV27 and TRBJ2-5, with 12 bases fitting TRBD1. The sequencing input was naive CD4+ T cells sorted from blood. Subset described: CD45RA+ positively selected. The CDR3 here is CASSLYGDRGQTQYF. DNA for the CDR3: TGTGCCAGCAGTTTATACGGGGACAGGGGGCAGACCCAGTACTTC.